The next 23 T cell receptor beta chains were all read from a single sample in a study of CD8+ T cells in alopecia areata. Reverse transcription of extracted RNA yielded cDNA, which provided the sequencing template. Measured with immunoSEQ multiplex PCR; TCRdb has only the in-frame clones, and not every one. The sample has about 2,700 clones, none seen only once; the top ten hold roughly 43%. Material: lesional skin. The source is a C3H/HeJ mouse with alopecia areata. This mouse strain has H2-k as its MHC haplotype.

As regards this clone: These gene names are mouse names. From the germline J gene comes the end of the CDR3, since the read stops 4 residues before it. V usage is TRBV4 and J usage is TRBJ1-1; 8 nucleotides agree with TRBD1. The CDR3 consists of 18 residues. With V trimmed by 4 bases and J by 1 base, 14 bases remained unmatched. The germline gives CDR1 LGHDT, CDR2 YNNKQL (reference sequence). The sequenced part of the CDR3 DNA is TGTGCCAGCAGCTCCCATGATCATAGGGACAGGAGGAACACA. This encodes CASSSHDHRDRRNT. The full CDR3 protein reads CASSSHDHRDRRNTEVFF.

With respect to this clone: A far more abundant clone sits one base away, making this likely a read error. Any gene name here is a mouse gene name. The DNA ends 4 residues before the CDR3 does, and the rest of the CDR3 is filled in from the germline J gene. V and J are TRBV13-2 and TRBJ2-7; TRBD2 matches at 7 bases. The germline CDR1 and CDR2 sequences are NNHNN and SYGAGS (reference sequence). The CDR3 runs to 13 residues. V shed 3 bases, J shed 1 base, and the junction held 1 base outside the gene matches. This chain's CDR3 is CASGAGGSYEQYF. Incomplete CDR3 DNA: TGTGCCAGCGGTGCTGGGGGATCCTAT.

This clone was recorded many times. The germline and genes are mouse ones. The missing CDR3 end, 4 residues past where the read stops, is filled in from the germline J gene. The chain uses TRBV31 and TRBJ2-3; 10 bases align to TRBD2. The V and J ends lost 3 bases and 0 bases, in that order; junction bases with no gene match: 9. The CDR3 is made up of 17 amino acids. Germline values: CDR1 GKSSPN, CDR2 SITVG. Partial CDR3 DNA: TGTGCCTGGAGGGAAATCGGACTGGGGGTTAGTGCAGAA. Amino acid sequence: CAWREIGLGVSAE. The whole CDR3 is CAWREIGLGVSAETLYF.

This clone occurred many times. Mouse names are used for the genes. Read data end 4 residues before the CDR3 end; the end is taken from the germline J gene. This chain connects TRBV5 to TRBJ2-5; 13 nucleotides agree with TRBD2. The germline V gene has CDR1 LGHNA and CDR2 YNLKQL (reference sequence). The CDR3 covers 14 residues. CDR3 DNA (partial): TGTGCCAGCAGCCGGGACTGGGGGGGTGAC. Protein: CASSRDWGGD. The complete CDR3 protein is CASSRDWGGDTQYF.

For this clone: At residue 12, TCRdb's protein disagrees with the DNA translation; the protein shown here derives from the DNA. Gene names are the mouse ones. The CDR3 end is not reached by the read, which stops 3 residues before it; the germline J gene fills it in. The chain uses TRBV4 and TRBJ1-3; 8 positions match TRBD1. The CDR3 is 15 residues long. Germline CDR1 and CDR2: LGHDT and YNNKQL (reference sequence). Here the CDR3 reads CASSFRGHSENTLYF. Incomplete CDR3 DNA: TGTGCCAGCAGCTTCAGGGGGCATTCTGAAAATACG.

This clone was seen at least ten times. Gene names are mouse gene names. The read comes to an end 4 residues before the CDR3 does, leaving the germline J gene to fill in the end. The V and J genes are TRBV31 and TRBJ2-2; 7 nucleotides agree with TRBD2. The CDR3 loop spans 14 amino acids. V lost 0 bases and J lost 5; bases outside the gene matches: 3. Germline V gene data show CDR1 as GKSSPN and CDR2 as SITVG. The chain's CDR3 is CAWSLLGGTGQLYF. The sequenced part of the CDR3 DNA is TGTGCCTGGAGTCTATTGGGGGGTACCGGG.

This clone occurred many times. Gene names are the mouse ones. The read finishes 4 residues shy of the CDR3 end, and the germline J gene is used to complete it. The rearrangement uses TRBV31 and TRBJ1-2; TRBD1 is a possible D gene (5 bases). The V end lost 3 bases, the J end lost 2 bases, and 7 bases lay between the germline ends. The germline CDR1 and CDR2 sequences are GKSSPN and SITVG. This CDR3 comprises 12 residues. This CDR3 reads CAWSSGNSDYTF. The sequenced CDR3 bases are TGTGCCTGGAGCTCAGGGAACTCC.

About this clone: Gene names refer to mouse genes. Sequencing ends 4 residues short of the CDR3 end; the germline J gene provides the rest. The chain couples TRBV19 to TRBJ2-2, with 10 bases fitting TRBD1. The germline V gene encodes CDR1 FNHDT and CDR2 SITEND (reference sequence). After removal of 2 bases from V and 3 bases from J, the junction contained 4 bases not matched to a gene. The CDR3 spans 16 residues. The DNA read from the CDR3 is TGTGCCAGCAGTATCCTGGACAGGGGGGACACCGGG. As protein: CASSILDRGDTG. The CDR3 as a whole reads CASSILDRGDTGQLYF.

This clone appeared many times. Gene names denote mouse genes. Partial CDR3 DNA: TGTGCCAGCAGCCAAGATCGGGGGGCTAGTGCAGAA. Its protein is CASSQDRGASAE. The CDR3 reads in full as CASSQDRGASAETLYF. This chain links TRBV5 with TRBJ2-3; D might be TRBD2 (7 bases). Coverage ceases 4 residues before the CDR3 finishes, and the germline J gene fills in the end. Trimming removed 0 bases at V and 0 bases at J, with 10 bases between. The CDR3 loop spans 16 amino acids. Germline assignment: CDR1 LGHNA and CDR2 YNLKQL (reference sequence).

This clone was detected ten times or more. Gene names and germline match the mouse. The read stops 4 residues short of the end of the CDR3; the missing end is completed from the germline J gene. The chain recombines TRBV13-2 with TRBJ1-1; 7 bases align to TRBD1. Germline CDR1 NNHNN, CDR2 SYGAGS (reference sequence). J gave up 3 bases and V 5 bases, and 7 bases lay outside the gene matches. This CDR3 has 14 residues. The CDR3 bases that were read are TGTGCCAGCGGCCGACAGGGATTAGACACA. Translating gives CASGRQGLDT. The whole CDR3 region reads CASGRQGLDTEVFF.

The sample holds many counts of this clone. Genes and germline come from the mouse. With the read ending 4 residues before the CDR3 end, the germline J gene is used to fill in that end. The chain joins TRBV13-2 to TRBJ2-3; 12 nucleotides match TRBD2. V lost 7 bases, J lost 1 base, and 4 bases stayed unmatched. The CDR3 loop spans 15 amino acids. Germline lookup yields CDR1 NNHNN and CDR2 SYGAGS (reference sequence). The CDR3 sequence is CASPGTGGRAETLYF. The CDR3 DNA, read in part, is TGTGCCAGCCCCGGGACTGGGGGGCGTGCAGAA.

This clone was counted many times. Mouse gene names and germline throughout. The CDR3 end lies 4 residues beyond the end of the read and is filled in from the germline J gene. V usage is TRBV5 and J usage is TRBJ1-4; 9 nucleotides agree with TRBD1. Germline CDR1 LGHNA, CDR2 YNLKQL (reference sequence). This CDR3 is 16 amino acids long. Losses at the gene ends were 3 bases for V and 6 bases for J; bases not matched to a gene: 8. CDR3 DNA, as far as it was read: TGTGCCAGCAGCCACCCCGGGACAGGGACGGACGAA. Translated: CASSHPGTGTDE. The entire CDR3 protein reads CASSHPGTGTDERLFF.

The table lists this clone with many counts. There is a difference at residue 13 between the TCRdb protein and the DNA translation, so the protein given here was translated from the DNA. Gene names denote mouse genes. The read terminates 3 residues ahead of where the CDR3 ends, so the germline J gene completes it. Different DNA sequences within this sample yield the same CDR3. This rearrangement joins TRBV1 to TRBJ1-3, with a possible D match to TRBD1 (5 bases). This CDR3 has 16 residues. V was trimmed by 3 bases and J by 0 bases, leaving 12 bases between them. The germline V gene has CDR1 NSQYPW and CDR2 LRSPGD (reference sequence). The CDR3 is CTCSALGQNSGNTLYF. The covered CDR3 bases are TGCACCTGCAGTGCTCTGGGGCAAAATTCTGGAAATACG.

This clone counts as medium-sized (0.01 to 0.1%). All gene names here are mouse names. The missing CDR3 end, 4 residues past where the read stops, is filled in from the germline J gene. The chain combines TRBV16 with TRBJ2-3, with 11 bases aligning to TRBD2. Per the germline V gene, CDR1 is SGHSA and CDR2 is FRNQAP. The CDR3 extends over 17 amino acids. The V and J ends lost 3 bases and 0 bases, in that order; junction bases with no gene match: 5. CDR3 amino acids: CASSFRDWGLSAETLYF. The sequenced CDR3 bases are TGTGCAAGCAGCTTCCGGGACTGGGGGCTTAGTGCAGAA.

This clone was detected ten times or more. Gene names are the mouse ones. Sequencing ends 4 residues short of the CDR3 end; the germline J gene provides the rest. This chain uses TRBV5 with TRBJ2-1; 10 bases align to TRBD1. Germline CDR1 reads LGHNA; CDR2 reads YNLKQL (reference sequence). The length of the CDR3 is 16 residues. CDR3 bases read: TGTGCCAGCAGCCAAAACCATGACAGGGGGCGAGCT. This gives the protein CASSQNHDRGRA. The entire CDR3 sequence reads CASSQNHDRGRAEQFF.

This clone showed up many times. Gene names refer to mouse genes. The read terminates 4 residues before the CDR3 end, so the remaining end is supplied by the germline J gene. This rearrangement joins TRBV29 to TRBJ2-1; 8 bases line up with TRBD1. Germline loops: CDR1 MSHET, CDR2 SYDVDS. Trimming at V came to 5 bases and at J to 3 bases, leaving 3 bases not matched to a gene. The CDR3 loop spans 14 amino acids. The part of the CDR3 DNA that was read is TGTGCTAGCAGTCCAGGACAGGGCTATGCT. Its translation is CASSPGQGYA. From start to end, the CDR3 is CASSPGQGYAEQFF.

This clone showed up many times. Each gene name is a mouse one. Partial CDR3 DNA: TGTGCCAGCAGTGACAGGTCTCTTTCCAACGAA. It yields the protein CASSDRSLSNE. The full CDR3 protein is CASSDRSLSNERLFF. The J gene is TRBJ1-4, the V gene TRBV13-3, with D hard to call. The CDR3 end falls 4 residues outside the read, so it is completed with the germline J gene. The CDR3 has 15 amino acids. Trimming cost V 2 bases and J 0 bases, with 8 bases left between them. Germline assignment: CDR1 NNHDY and CDR2 SYVADS. Drawing the rest from reference TRBV13-3 and TRBJ1-4, the complete variable domain is EAAVTQSPRSKVAVTGGKVTLSCHQTNNHDYMYWYRQDTGHGLRLIHYSYVADSTEKGDIPDGYKASRPSQENFSLILELASLSQTAVYFCASSDRSLSNERLFFGHGTKLSVL.

Turning to this clone: Gene names follow the mouse nomenclature. The read comes to an end 4 residues before the CDR3 does, leaving the germline J gene to fill in the end. This chain uses TRBV31 with TRBJ2-3, with D possibly being TRBD1 (6 bases). There are 15 residues in the CDR3. V gave up 1 base and J gave up 0 bases, with 11 bases separating them. Germline-derived CDR1 and CDR2 are GKSSPN and SITVG. The CDR3 sequence is CAWSPPGDSAETLYF. The part of the CDR3 DNA that was read is TGTGCCTGGAGTCCTCCAGGGGACAGTGCAGAA.

This clone was detected many times. Any gene name here is a mouse gene name. The read ends 4 residues shy of where the CDR3 ends; the end is completed using the germline J gene. The J gene is TRBJ2-7, the V gene TRBV13-3; 7 nucleotides match TRBD2. Germline V gene sequence: CDR1 NNHDY, CDR2 SYVADS. This CDR3 has 12 amino acids. The part of the CDR3 DNA that was read is TGTGCCAGCAGCTGGGGGACTTAT. Amino acid sequence: CASSWGTY. The complete CDR3 sequence is CASSWGTYEQYF.

This clone has ten or more counts. Genes here carry mouse names. From the germline J gene comes the end of the CDR3, since the read stops 4 residues before it. The chain combines TRBV13-1 with TRBJ1-2, with TRBD1 matching over 10 bases. Germline V gene data show CDR1 as NSHNY and CDR2 as SYGAGN. The CDR3 is 13 amino acids. Trimming took 3 bases from V and 4 from J; bases not matched to a gene: 0. The chain's CDR3 is CASSGTGGSDYTF. The sequenced part of the CDR3 DNA is TGTGCCAGCAGTGGGACAGGGGGCTCC.

Comments on this clone: Gene labels here are mouse ones. Coverage ceases 4 residues before the CDR3 finishes, and the germline J gene fills in the end. The rearrangement joins TRBV13-1 to TRBJ2-2, with 8 bases that match TRBD2. Trimming at V came to 4 bases and at J to 4 bases, leaving 9 bases not matched to a gene. The germline CDR1 and CDR2 sequences are NSHNY and SYGAGN. The CDR3 runs 16 residues. The sequenced part of the CDR3 DNA is TGTGCCAGCAGTTTACGGCTGGGGGGACTCACCGGG. It yields the protein CASSLRLGGLTG. The entire CDR3 protein is CASSLRLGGLTGQLYF.

The sample holds many counts of this clone. At residue 10, TCRdb's protein is not the same as the translated DNA, so the protein here was read from the DNA. Genes and germline come from the mouse. The CDR3 end falls 3 residues outside the read, so it is completed with the germline J gene. This chain uses TRBV29 with TRBJ1-3; D might be TRBD1 (6 bases). V lost 3 bases and J 5 bases, leaving 8 bases between the germline ends. This CDR3 comprises 13 residues. The germline V gene has CDR1 MSHET and CDR2 SYDVDS. The CDR3 spells CASSFGTRNTLYF. The covered CDR3 bases are TGTGCTAGCAGTTTTGGGACAAGAAATACG.

This clone is judged medium-sized. These gene names are mouse names. The CDR3 end lies 4 residues beyond the end of the read and is filled in from the germline J gene. V usage is TRBV1 and J usage is TRBJ2-1; possible D gene TRBD1, 5 bases. Germline V lookup: CDR1 NSQYPW, CDR2 LRSPGD (reference sequence). V shed 4 bases and J shed 1 base, with 5 bases lying between them. This CDR3 has 13 residues. The CDR3 DNA, read in part, is TGCACCTGCAGTGACAGGAACTATGCT. This sequence encodes CTCSDRNYA. The whole CDR3 protein is CTCSDRNYAEQFF.